This T cell receptor (beta chain) was recovered during a study of T-cell reconstitution after alpha-beta-depleted transplantation in children. General observations from the study: Diversity of TCRbeta at day 60 was high in some patients, arising from surviving recipient T cells and thymic progenitors.

This clonotype was counted between two and nine times. The antigen is undetermined. This CDR3 is built from 15 residues. V was pared by 4 bases and J by 8 bases, with 18 bases between. Germline V lookup: CDR1 SGHRS, CDR2 YFSETQ. Library preparation (for TCRbeta) was performed with unique molecular identifiers. TCRdb recomputed calls from the PCR reads with MiXCR, one row per CDR3 protein. The sample lists 670,000 or so distinct CDR3 sequences, 10% to 15% seen once, with 0.79% in the top ten. Specimen: PBMCs, collected before TCRalphabeta/CD19-depleted stem cell transplant. This chain links TRBV5-1 with TRBJ1-4; D possibly corresponds to TRBD1 (5 bases). The receptor's source is a girl aged 2 to 10 with congenital amegakaryocytic thrombocytopenia, due to receive a stem cell transplant. In DNA, the CDR3 is TGCGCCAGCAGCATGCTGGGGGGAGTAATAGAAAAACTGTTTTTT. It encodes CASSMLGGVIEKLFF.